What follows are 25 T cell receptor beta chains derived from one specimen sequenced in a study of CD8 T cells in ankylosing spondylitis. Study outcomes and limitations: Ankylosing spondylitis blood seemed to carry a telltale TCR beta motif made of several highly homologous variants.

TCRdb analysed the 5' RACE reads with MiXCR anew, one entry per CDR3 protein. The sample carries around 450,000 distinct CDR3 sequences, approximately 26% recorded once. Antigen specificity for these receptors is unknown. Sequencing was carried out using blood, either unsorted or a sorted T cell fraction (not recorded which). The receptors come from a male donor with ankylosing spondylitis.

This clonotype occurred a few times. V usage is TRBV24-1 and J usage is TRBJ2-3; 11 bases are a match to TRBD2. Germline CDR1 KGHDR, CDR2 SFDVKD. The CDR3 totals 16 residues. Unmatched junction bases numbered 4, after V lost 4 bases and J lost 2 bases. In DNA, the CDR3 is TGTGCCACCAGTGACCCTAGCGGGAGGTCCACAGATACGCAGTATTTT. This translates into CATSDPSGRSTDTQYF.

The chain links TRBV12-3 or TRBV12-4 to TRBJ2-4; D is unresolved. The CDR3 consists of 16 residues. The V end lost 7 bases, the J end lost 0 bases, and 16 bases lay between the germline ends. CDR3 residues: CASTTFGYLAKNIQYF. The CDR3 DNA follows: TGTGCCAGCACAACTTTCGGGTATCTAGCCAAAAACATTCAGTACTTC.

The chain couples TRBV7-2 to TRBJ2-7, with TRBD2 as a possible D gene (6 bases). Trimming stripped 4 bases from V and 3 bases from J, with 13 bases between. CDR1 is SGHTA, CDR2 FQGNSA, per germline. This CDR3 contains 14 residues. The CDR3 DNA is TGTGCCAGCAGCTCTGGGACTCTATTCTACGAGCAGTACTTC. Protein product: CASSSGTLFYEQYF.

This clonotype occurred a few times. The V call is TRBV3-1, the J call TRBJ2-4; 12 bases are shared with TRBD2. Trimming cost V 5 bases and J 6 bases; bases outside gene matches: 2. The germline gives CDR1 LGHDT, CDR2 YNNKEL (reference sequence). The CDR3 consists of 14 residues. DNA for the CDR3: TGTGCCAGCAGCTCGACTAGCGGGGGAAACATTCAGTACTTC. Protein product: CASSSTSGGNIQYF.

V is TRBV2 and J is TRBJ2-3; 10 nucleotides line up with TRBD2. CDR1 and CDR2 from the germline V gene are SNHLY and FYNNEI. The CDR3 runs 17 residues. Germline trimming cut 4 bases from V and 0 bases from J; bases unmatched to any gene: 7. The CDR3 is CASSGQGLAYSTDTQYF. For the CDR3, the DNA is TGTGCCAGCAGTGGACAGGGACTAGCGTATAGCACAGATACGCAGTATTTT.

In its sample, this clonotype was seen once. The gene calls are TRBV9 and TRBJ1-1; 7 bases match TRBD1. The CDR3 has 13 amino acids. Losses at the gene ends were 6 bases for V and 10 bases for J; bases not matched to a gene: 12. Germline loops: CDR1 SGDLS, CDR2 YYNGEE. Here the CDR3 DNA reads TGTGCCAGCACCCCCGACAGGGAGGGGTCAGCTTTCTTT. Amino acids: CASTPDREGSAFF. The whole variable domain, filled in from reference TRBV9 and TRBJ1-1, reads DSGVTQTPKHLITATGQRVTLRCSPRSGDLSVYWYQQSLDQGLQFLIQYYNGEERAKGNILERFSAQQFPDLHSELNLSSLELGDSALYFCASTPDREGSAFFGQGTRLTVV.

The chain joins TRBV3-1 to TRBJ2-3; perhaps TRBD2 as D (6 bases). The length of the CDR3 is 14 residues. CDR1 is LGHDT, CDR2 YNNKEL, per germline (reference sequence). The V gene lost 3 bases and the J gene lost 6 bases, with 13 bases spanning the gap. The CDR3 DNA follows: TGTGCCAGCAGCCAGATCGGGACTCATGATACGCAGTATTTT. It codes for CASSQIGTHDTQYF.

The V gene is TRBV4-2, the J gene TRBJ2-1; TRBD1 might be the D (6 bases). The CDR3 covers 15 residues. Trimming cost V 1 base and J 3 bases, with 10 bases left between them. Germline assignment: CDR1 LGHNA and CDR2 YNFKEQ. The CDR3 bases are TGTGCCAGCAGCCAAGCCCAGGACAGCTACAATGAGCAGTTCTTC. It specifies CASSQAQDSYNEQFF.

The rearrangement joins TRBV7-2 to TRBJ2-3; TRBD2 matches 9 bases. This CDR3 comprises 15 residues. Germline loops: CDR1 SGHTA, CDR2 FQGNSA. Trimming took 8 bases from V and 4 from J; bases not matched to a gene: 10. The CDR3 DNA reads TGTGCCAGCGGCGGGGGGGACTCAACCGCAGATACGCAGTATTTT. It translates to CASGGGDSTADTQYF. Filled out from reference TRBV7-2 and TRBJ2-3, the complete variable domain reads GAGVSQSPSNKVTEKGKDVELRCDPISGHTALYWYRQSLGQGLEFLIYFQGNSAPDKSGLPSDRFSAERTGGSVSTLTIQRTQQEDSAVYLCASGGGDSTADTQYFGPGTRLTVL.

The chain is built from TRBV29-1 and TRBJ1-2, with a possible D match to TRBD1 (6 bases). CDR3 length: 16 residues. CDR1 SQVTM and CDR2 ANQGSEA come from the germline V gene. V was trimmed by 7 bases and J by 8 bases, leaving 29 bases between them. CDR3 sequence: CSGYRDGTSKGGGYTF. CDR3 nucleotides: TGCAGCGGATACCGGGACGGAACGTCGAAGGGGGGCGGCTACACCTTC.

CDR3 sequence (DNA): TGCAGTGCTACGGGACTAGCGGGAGTGGGGCGGAGGTCCTACAATGAGCAGTTCTTC. This gives the protein CSATGLAGVGRRSYNEQFF. V usage is TRBV20-1 and J usage is TRBJ2-1; 14 bases map to TRBD2. The CDR3 contains 19 residues. Germline lookup yields CDR1 DFQATT and CDR2 SNEGSKA (reference sequence). V lost 4 bases and J lost 1; bases outside the gene matches: 12.

The chain joins TRBV11-2 to TRBJ2-7; D assignment may be TRBD1 or TRBD2 (5 bases each). V shed 4 bases and J shed 6 bases, with 16 bases lying between them. CDR1 and CDR2 from the germline V gene are SGHAT and FQNNGV. This CDR3 comprises 14 residues. As DNA, the CDR3 is TGTGCCAGCAGCTCGGTGAGGGGAACCTCCGAGCAGTACTTC. This codes for CASSSVRGTSEQYF.

This clonotype was seen only a few times. The genes are TRBV24-1 and TRBJ2-1; TRBD2 matches at 8 bases. The CDR3 runs to 16 residues. Germline lookup yields CDR1 KGHDR and CDR2 SFDVKD. V trimming: 4 bases; J trimming: 2 bases; junction bases outside the gene matches: 6. CDR3 nucleotide sequence: TGTGCCACCAGTGACTACGGGAGGGGCACCTACAATGAGCAGTTCTTC. Protein: CATSDYGRGTYNEQFF.

This chain links TRBV20-1 with TRBJ2-1; 11 bases align to TRBD2. J lost 6 bases, V lost 7 bases, and 23 bases had no gene match. CDR1 DFQATT and CDR2 SNEGSKA come from the germline V gene (reference sequence). CDR3 length equals 19 residues. CDR3 amino acids: CSGARVTSGSLLWGNEQFF. In DNA, the CDR3 is TGCAGTGGGGCTCGGGTAACTAGCGGGAGCCTCCTTTGGGGCAATGAGCAGTTCTTC.

This clonotype occurred a few times. The V and J genes are TRBV5-1 and TRBJ2-2, with 8 bases that match TRBD1. The CDR3 consists of 15 residues. Per germline, CDR1 SGHRS and CDR2 YFSETQ. With 1 base clipped from V and 8 bases from J, the junction kept 7 bases outside the gene matches. The CDR3 nucleotides are TGCGCCAGCAGCTTGACTGGACAGGGTTCAGGGGAGCTGTTTTTT. It translates to CASSLTGQGSGELFF.

This clonotype was counted between two and nine times. The chain has TRBV7-2 and TRBJ2-1, with no clear D. Germline loops: CDR1 SGHTA, CDR2 FQGNSA. Trimming took off 5 bases at V and 5 bases at J, with 7 bases between the two ends. The CDR3 consists of 12 residues. The CDR3 DNA sequence: TGTGCCAGCAGCGCTAGTCACAATGAGCAGTTCTTC. Amino acids: CASSASHNEQFF.

The rearrangement uses TRBV2 and TRBJ2-1; TRBD2 agrees at 8 bases. This CDR3 is 15 amino acids long. Trimming cost V 6 bases and J 4 bases; bases outside gene matches: 8. CDR1 and CDR2 from the germline V gene are SNHLY and FYNNEI. This CDR3 is CASRARTSRYNEQFF. CDR3 in DNA: TGTGCCAGCAGAGCCCGGACTAGCAGATACAATGAGCAGTTCTTC. The whole variable domain, filled in from reference TRBV2 and TRBJ2-1, reads EPEVTQTPSHQVTQMGQEVILRCVPISNHLYFYWYRQILGQKVEFLVSFYNNEISEKSEIFDDQFSVERPDGSNFTLKIRSTKLEDSAMYFCASRARTSRYNEQFFGPGTRLTVL.

The V call is TRBV6-1, the J call TRBJ1-4; D is uncertain. V shed 1 base and J shed 10 bases, with 10 bases lying between them. This CDR3 has 13 residues. The germline V gene has CDR1 MNHNS and CDR2 SASEGT. CDR3 residues: CASSEGPYGKLFF. The CDR3 coding sequence is TGTGCCAGCAGTGAAGGACCCTATGGAAAACTGTTTTTT.

This sequence joins TRBV11-2 and TRBJ2-1, with 10 bases fitting TRBD2. V dropped 0 bases and J dropped 9; count of bases not matched to a gene: 8. Germline values: CDR1 SGHAT, CDR2 FQNNGV. The CDR3 contains 16 residues. The CDR3 loop reads CASSLDRLAGVGEQFF. The CDR3 bases are TGTGCCAGCAGCTTAGATAGGCTAGCGGGAGTTGGTGAGCAGTTCTTC.

The rearrangement uses TRBV5-1 and TRBJ2-3; D not certain. The CDR3 sequence is 13 residues long. V lost 4 bases, J lost 7 bases, and 13 bases lay in between. CDR1 and CDR2 from the germline V gene are SGHRS and YFSETQ. CDR3 DNA sequence: TGCGCCAGCAGCCCTCCGTCGGTTAATACGCAGTATTTT. Translating it yields CASSPPSVNTQYF. The full variable domain, completed using reference TRBV5-1 and TRBJ2-3, is KAGVTQTPRYLIKTRGQQVTLSCSPISGHRSVSWYQQTPGQGLQFLFEYFSETQRNKGNFPGRFSGRQFSNSRSEMNVSTLELGDSALYLCASSPPSVNTQYFGPGTRLTVL.

The chain is built from TRBV20-1 and TRBJ2-2, with D uncertain. The germline V gene encodes CDR1 DFQATT and CDR2 SNEGSKA (reference sequence). The CDR3 has 12 residues. Trimming pared 4 bases from V and 5 bases from J, leaving 8 bases between. In DNA form, the CDR3 reads TGCAGTGCTATAGCTTGGACCGGGGAGCTGTTTTTT. Translating it yields CSAIAWTGELFF.

This chain connects TRBV12-3 or TRBV12-4 to TRBJ1-1; D is possibly TRBD1 (6 bases). V was trimmed by 5 bases and J by 1 base, leaving 11 bases between them. This CDR3 comprises 14 residues. The CDR3 is CASSIRQENTEAFF. CDR3 sequence (DNA): TGTGCCAGCAGTATCCGACAGGAGAACACTGAAGCTTTCTTT.

V gene TRBV4-1 combines with J gene TRBJ1-3; D gene ambiguous. CDR3 size: 15 residues. CDR1 MGHRA and CDR2 YSYEKL come from the germline V gene. V lost 0 bases to trimming and J lost 3 bases, with 9 bases between them. CDR3 nucleotides: TGCGCCAGCAGCCAAGAAAATACGGTTGGAAACACCATATATTTT. It translates to CASSQENTVGNTIYF.

The V and J genes are TRBV27 and TRBJ2-1; perhaps TRBD2 as D (6 bases). This CDR3 contains 14 residues. V shed 5 bases and J shed 8 bases, with 16 bases lying between them. The germline CDR1 and CDR2 sequences are MNHEY and SMNVEV (reference sequence). The CDR3 loop is CASSMRLGGYEQFF. Written as DNA, the CDR3 is TGTGCCAGCAGTATGCGACTAGGAGGGTATGAGCAGTTCTTC.

This clonotype occurred a few times. This chain uses TRBV10-3 with TRBJ2-1; 7 positions match TRBD2. Trimming at V came to 6 bases and at J to 6 bases, leaving 11 bases not matched to a gene. The CDR3 totals 15 residues. From germline, CDR1 is ENHRY and CDR2 SYGVKD. The CDR3, as DNA: TGTGCCATCAGGGGCGGCGGGAGTTTTGCCAATGAGCAGTTCTTC. Translation: CAIRGGGSFANEQFF.